This entry features one T cell receptor beta chain sequence. The antigen is undetermined. The sequenced template was cDNA made from the entire isolated RNA. Assay: immunoSEQ multiplex PCR; the TCRdb copy retains only in-frame clones and omits some. The sample records hundreds of thousands of clones, 15% to 20% being singletons. The data derive from a study of beta chain features in type 1 diabetes. Background on the study: Researchers looked at some 110 million sorted cells across all samples.

CDR1 and CDR2 from the germline V gene are MNHEY and SVGAGI. Deletions cut 0 bases from V and 12 bases from J, with 14 bases between. The CDR3 has 13 amino acids. General study points: TCRB CDR3s were moderately but significantly shorter in Type 1 diabetes patients in all four CD4+ subsets. A possible short-template PCR bias applies equally to patients and controls. cDNA-based sequencing might over-represent cells highly expressing TCR.

This receptor was identified in a woman between 18 and 30 years old in good health. The specimen sequenced was naive CD4+ T cells from blood. This sequence joins TRBV6-5 and TRBJ1-1; D remains ambiguous. CDR3 nucleotides: TGTGCCAGCAGTTACTCCGCCGCCACCTATACTTTCTTT. This sequence encodes CASSYSAATYTFF.